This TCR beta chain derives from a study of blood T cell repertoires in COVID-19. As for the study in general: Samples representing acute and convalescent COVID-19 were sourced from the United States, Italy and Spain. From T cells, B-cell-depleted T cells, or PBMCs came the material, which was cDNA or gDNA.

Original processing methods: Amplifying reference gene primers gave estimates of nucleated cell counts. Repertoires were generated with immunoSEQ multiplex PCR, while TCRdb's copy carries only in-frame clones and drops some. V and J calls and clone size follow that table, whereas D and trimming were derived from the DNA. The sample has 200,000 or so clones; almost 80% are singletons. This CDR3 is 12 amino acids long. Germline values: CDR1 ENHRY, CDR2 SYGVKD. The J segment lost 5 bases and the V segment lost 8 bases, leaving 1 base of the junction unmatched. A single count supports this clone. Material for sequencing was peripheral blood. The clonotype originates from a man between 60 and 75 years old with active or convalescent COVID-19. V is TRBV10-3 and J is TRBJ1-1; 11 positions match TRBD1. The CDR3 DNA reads TGTGCCATCGGGGACAGGGGGACTGAAGCTTTCTTT. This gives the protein CAIGDRGTEAFF.